This TCR beta chain emerged from a study of T-cell memory formation after mild COVID-19. This clonotype was recorded many times. A single record per CDR3 protein comes from TCRdb applying MiXCR to the 5' RACE reads. The table lists 140,000 to 150,000 distinct CDR3 sequences, 6% to 7% of them singletons. Sequencing was performed on PBMCs or a T cell subset sorted from them (not recorded which). This TCR derives from an adult woman who had mild COVID-19 (a few samples of this study predate the infection). Cell type and time point are not known.

The CDR3 sequence is CSARVPQGRNTEAFF. The CDR3 nucleotides read TGCAGTGCTAGAGTCCCACAGGGCCGGAACACTGAAGCTTTCTTT. V gene TRBV20-1 combines with J gene TRBJ1-1; D might be TRBD1 (6 bases). The CDR3 is 15 amino acids. V gave up 1 base and J gave up 1 base, with 13 bases separating them. The V gene's germline CDR1 is DFQATT and CDR2 SNEGSKA (reference sequence).